The clone carrying this TCR beta chain was observed a handful of times. Enrolled during active infection, Seattle patients were then followed longitudinally. Trimming removed 4 bases from V and 8 bases from J; junction bases left unmatched: 7. The length of the CDR3 is 13 residues. This specimen belongs to a study of blood T cell repertoires in COVID-19. For the study at large: There were acute and convalescent COVID-19 samples, and they came from the United States, Italy and Spain. T cells, B-cell-depleted T cells, or PBMCs supplied cDNA or gDNA.

Per the authors' pipeline: Scientists estimated how many nucleated cells there were by amplifying reference gene primers. Profiling relied on immunoSEQ multiplex PCR, and the TCRdb table lists in-frame clones only, not all of them. V, J and clone size reflect that table, while D and trimming were determined from the DNA. The sample lists some 350,000 clones, 70% to 90% occurring once. V and J are TRBV12-3 or TRBV12-4 and TRBJ1-2; 7 bases are shared with TRBD1. This receptor was taken from a woman aged 30 to 39 with COVID-19, enrolled during active disease. The sequencing sample was made of peripheral blood. CDR3 protein: CASSSTGVSGYTF. CDR3 in DNA: TGTGCCAGCAGTTCTACAGGGGTAAGCGGCTACACCTTC.